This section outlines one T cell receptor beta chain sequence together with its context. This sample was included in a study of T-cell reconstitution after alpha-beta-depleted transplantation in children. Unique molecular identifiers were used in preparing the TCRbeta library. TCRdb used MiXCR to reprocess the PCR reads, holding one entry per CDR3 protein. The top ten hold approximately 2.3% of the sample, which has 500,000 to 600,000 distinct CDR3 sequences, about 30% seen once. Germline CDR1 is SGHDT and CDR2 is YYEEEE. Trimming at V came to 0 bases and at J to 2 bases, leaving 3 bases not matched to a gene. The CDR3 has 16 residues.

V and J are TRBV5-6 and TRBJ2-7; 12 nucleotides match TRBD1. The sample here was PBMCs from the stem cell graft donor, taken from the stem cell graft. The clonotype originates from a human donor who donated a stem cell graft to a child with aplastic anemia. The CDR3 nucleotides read TGTGCCAGCAGCTTGGACGGGACAGGGGGCACCTACGAGCAGTACTTC. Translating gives CASSLDGTGGTYEQYF.